This passage covers 23 T cell receptor beta chains from one sample sequenced in a study of shared clonotypes between healthy human individuals. TCRdb keeps only in-frame clones here, not all; method: immunoSEQ multiplex PCR. Of over 950,000 clones in the sample, approximately 75% were seen once. Input material: memory CD4+ T cells from PBMCs. The subset denotes: CD45RA-negative fraction. These receptors all stem from a man between 18 and 29 years old in good health. Some clones in this sample may be carry-over from other donors' samples.

This sequence joins TRBV14 and TRBJ2-7; D unresolved. CDR1 and CDR2 from the germline V gene are SGHDN and FVKESK. This CDR3 contains 14 residues. Trimming cost V 4 bases and J 0 bases, with 10 bases left between them. The CDR3 DNA sequence: TGTGCCAGCAGCCTATCCAGGAGCTCCTACGAGCAGTACTTC. This translates into CASSLSRSSYEQYF.

V and J are TRBV10-3 and TRBJ2-1, with 12 bases aligning to TRBD1. The CDR3 is made up of 16 amino acids. CDR1 and CDR2 from the germline V gene are ENHRY and SYGVKD. V shed 4 bases, J shed 7 bases, and the junction held 8 bases outside the gene matches. This chain's CDR3 is CAISGSGTGGWNEQFF. The CDR3 DNA follows: TGTGCCATCAGTGGATCCGGGACAGGGGGCTGGAATGAGCAGTTCTTC.

This clone was observed a single time. V gene TRBV4-1 combines with J gene TRBJ2-2, with D perhaps TRBD1 (5 bases). V shed 4 bases and J shed 5 bases, with 11 bases lying between them. Germline V CDR1 and CDR2: MGHRA, YSYEKL. The CDR3 covers 14 residues. DNA for the CDR3: TGCGCCAGCAGCCCCCTGACAGATACCGGGGAGCTGTTTTTT. Amino acid sequence: CASSPLTDTGELFF.

In DNA form, the CDR3 reads TGTGCCAGCAGCCCAGAGGGTGGGGTGGTCTACGAGCAGTACTTC. Amino acid sequence: CASSPEGGVVYEQYF. The chain uses TRBV7-2 and TRBJ2-5, with D maybe TRBD2 (5 bases). The DNA end favors TRBJ2-7, so the J call may be wrong. The CDR3 is 15 residues long. Germline CDR1 is SGHTA and CDR2 is FQGNSA.

This chain joins TRBV2 and TRBJ1-1; possible D gene TRBD1, 6 bases. The germline CDR1 and CDR2 sequences are SNHLY and FYNNEI. Trimming left V 8 bases short and J 0 bases short, with 10 bases between. This CDR3 spans 13 amino acids. CDR3 sequence (DNA): TGTGCCAGCTCAAGGGGGGTGAACACTGAAGCTTTCTTT. Encoded protein: CASSRGVNTEAFF.

The chain links TRBV30 to TRBJ2-3; D may correspond to TRBD1 or TRBD2 (5 bases each). The CDR3 contains 13 residues. Trimming pared 1 base from V and 5 bases from J, leaving 10 bases between. Germline CDR1 reads GTSNPN; CDR2 reads SVGIG (reference sequence). CDR3 loop: CAWSGGVLDTQYF. In DNA form, the CDR3 reads TGTGCCTGGAGTGGAGGGGTCCTAGATACGCAGTATTTT.

The genes are TRBV9 and TRBJ2-7; D unresolved. Germline CDR1 SGDLS, CDR2 YYNGEE. The V end was cut by 4 bases, the J end by 5 bases, with 16 bases between. The CDR3 is 14 residues long. Here the CDR3 DNA reads TGTGCCAGCAGCCCAGATGTAAGTCCCCACGAGCAGTACTTC. Encoded protein: CASSPDVSPHEQYF.

The V and J genes are TRBV28 and TRBJ2-7; 7 nucleotides line up with TRBD2. CDR1 and CDR2 (germline): MDHEN, SYDVKM. The CDR3 extends over 16 amino acids. With 4 bases clipped from V and 3 bases from J, the junction kept 12 bases outside the gene matches. The CDR3 sequence: CASSSSWGGSDYEQYF. CDR3 DNA: TGTGCCAGCAGTTCGTCGTGGGGGGGGTCCGACTACGAGCAGTACTTC.

The chain has TRBV11-2 and TRBJ2-7, with 10 bases lining up with TRBD2. The germline V gene has CDR1 SGHAT and CDR2 FQNNGV. The CDR3 has 16 amino acids. J gave up 4 bases and V 4 bases, and 10 bases lay outside the gene matches. In nucleotides, the CDR3 is TGTGCCAGCAGCTCGGGCCCCTTAGCGGGAGGTTACGAGCAGTACTTC. Its translation: CASSSGPLAGGYEQYF.

A remark on this clone: The same CDR3 is also encoded by other DNA sequences in this sample. The CDR3 sequence is CASSLSGGNQPQHF. Written as DNA, the CDR3 is TGCGCCAGCAGCCTGTCGGGGGGGAATCAGCCCCAGCATTTT. This rearrangement joins TRBV5-1 to TRBJ1-5; D may be TRBD1 (5 bases). The V end lost 4 bases, the J end lost 4 bases, and 12 bases lay between the germline ends. The CDR3 contains 14 residues. The V gene's germline CDR1 is SGHRS and CDR2 YFSETQ.

V and J are TRBV6-1 and TRBJ2-1; D gene ambiguous. V was pared by 4 bases and J by 9 bases, with 13 bases between. CDR1 and CDR2 from the germline V gene are MNHNS and SASEGT. The CDR3 covers 13 residues. The CDR3 DNA is TGTGCCAGCAGTGTCTCCAGGTTACGTGAGCAGTTCTTC. As protein: CASSVSRLREQFF.

This chain joins TRBV7-3 and TRBJ2-2; perhaps TRBD2 as D (5 bases). The V gene lost 0 bases and the J gene lost 0 bases, with 14 bases spanning the gap. Looked up from germline, CDR1 is SGHTA and CDR2 is FQGTGA. The CDR3 is 18 residues long. The CDR3: CASSLTIRGGSNTGELFF. The CDR3 DNA follows: TGTGCCAGCAGCTTAACGATCCGGGGTGGGTCGAACACCGGGGAGCTGTTTTTT.

A few counts support this clone. The V and J genes are TRBV7-6 and TRBJ1-2; D call uncertain. The CDR3 sequence is 12 residues long. Trimming left V 5 bases short and J 4 bases short, with 8 bases between. Germline V lookup: CDR1 SGHVS, CDR2 FNYEAQ. The CDR3 spells CASSHPSYGYTF. The CDR3 DNA follows: TGTGCCAGCAGCCATCCCAGCTATGGCTACACCTTC. Supplemented by reference TRBV7-6 and TRBJ1-2, the full variable domain reads GAGVSQSPRYKVTKRGQDVALRCDPISGHVSLYWYRQALGQGPEFLTYFNYEAQQDKSGLPNDRFSAERPEGSISTLTIQRTEQRDSAMYRCASSHPSYGYTFGSGTRLTVV.

In this sample, this clone turned up once. The CDR3 loop is CASSFEGEGAGELFF. The CDR3, as DNA: TGCGCCAGCAGCTTTGAAGGGGAAGGCGCCGGGGAGCTGTTTTTT. This chain uses TRBV5-1 with TRBJ2-2; perhaps TRBD1 as D (5 bases). With 2 bases removed from V and 6 bases from J, the gap between germline ends came to 14 bases. Germline CDR1 SGHRS, CDR2 YFSETQ. This CDR3 contains 15 residues.

The chain combines TRBV19 with TRBJ1-5, with D tentatively TRBD1 (5 bases). The CDR3 loop spans 13 amino acids. V was trimmed by 3 bases and J by 8 bases, leaving 11 bases between them. In germline, CDR1 is LNHDA, CDR2 SQIVND (reference sequence). This chain's CDR3 is CASSMGQVKPQHF. For the CDR3, the DNA is TGTGCCAGTAGTATGGGGCAGGTTAAGCCCCAGCATTTT.

This clone was seen only a few times. CDR3 amino acids: CASSLYGSSYEQYF. CDR3 sequence (DNA): TGTGCCAGCAGCTTATACGGGAGCTCCTACGAGCAGTACTTC. V gene TRBV11-1 combines with J gene TRBJ2-5, with a possible D match to TRBD2 (6 bases). The J call is in doubt because the DNA end fits TRBJ2-7 better. This CDR3 contains 14 residues. Germline CDR1 SGHAT, CDR2 FQDESV (reference sequence).

The V and J genes are TRBV10-3 and TRBJ1-1; maybe TRBD1 (5 bases). The CDR3 spans 12 residues. V lost 10 bases and J lost 5, with 14 bases in between. Germline loops: CDR1 ENHRY, CDR2 SYGVKD. For the CDR3, the DNA is TGTGCCACCCAGGGCCAGGAGACTGAAGCTTTCTTT. Its protein is CATQGQETEAFF.

The chain joins TRBV15 to TRBJ2-1; D gene uncertain. V was pared by 0 bases and J by 0 bases, with 9 bases between. From germline, CDR1 is LNHNV and CDR2 YYDKDF (reference sequence). The CDR3 is 16 amino acids. The CDR3 DNA is TGTGCCACCAGCAGAGATCGTCCGAGCTCCTACAATGAGCAGTTCTTC. This sequence encodes CATSRDRPSSYNEQFF.

Comment on this clone: A much larger clone differs by one base, so this may be a read error. The chain joins TRBV2 to TRBJ2-1; no reliable D call. There are 13 residues in the CDR3. CDR1 and CDR2 (germline): SNHLY, FYNNEI. The CDR3 sequence is CANSENTQTEQFF. The CDR3 coding sequence is TGTGCCAACAGTGAAAATACACAAACCGAGCAGTTCTTC.

The chain is built from TRBV13 and TRBJ2-1, with 14 bases identical to TRBD2. CDR1 and CDR2 (germline): PRHDT, FYEKMQ (reference sequence). CDR3 length: 18 residues. V lost 5 bases to trimming and J lost 9 bases; unmatched junction nucleotides: 15. This chain's CDR3 is CASSQHIRLAGGPGEQFF. CDR3 coding DNA: TGTGCCAGCAGCCAACATATCCGACTAGCGGGAGGGCCCGGTGAGCAGTTCTTC.

This chain links TRBV5-1 with TRBJ2-2; a weak D match, TRBD2 (5 bases). Deletions cut 0 bases from V and 4 bases from J, with 16 bases between. This CDR3 has 17 amino acids. The V gene's germline CDR1 is SGHRS and CDR2 YFSETQ. The CDR3 DNA sequence: TGCGCCAGCAGCTTGGTCTCGGGGATAAGCGGCACCGGGGAGCTGTTTTTT. It yields the protein CASSLVSGISGTGELFF.

The V gene is TRBV11-2, the J gene TRBJ1-1; 9 bases map to TRBD1. Germline values: CDR1 SGHAT, CDR2 FQNNGV. V was clipped by 6 bases and J by 1 base; unmatched bases: 9. The CDR3 sequence is 16 residues long. The CDR3 DNA reads TGTGCCAGCAGTCCCGGGACAGGGAATGGGAACACTGAAGCTTTCTTT. It encodes CASSPGTGNGNTEAFF.

The chain uses TRBV4-1 and TRBJ2-1; D uncertain. This CDR3 is 19 amino acids long. V shed 0 bases and J shed 0 bases, with 18 bases lying between them. CDR1 is MGHRA, CDR2 YSYEKL, per germline. As DNA, the CDR3 is TGCGCCAGCAGCCAAGATTGGCGAGGCTACTCCAGCTCCTACAATGAGCAGTTCTTC. Protein sequence: CASSQDWRGYSSSYNEQFF.